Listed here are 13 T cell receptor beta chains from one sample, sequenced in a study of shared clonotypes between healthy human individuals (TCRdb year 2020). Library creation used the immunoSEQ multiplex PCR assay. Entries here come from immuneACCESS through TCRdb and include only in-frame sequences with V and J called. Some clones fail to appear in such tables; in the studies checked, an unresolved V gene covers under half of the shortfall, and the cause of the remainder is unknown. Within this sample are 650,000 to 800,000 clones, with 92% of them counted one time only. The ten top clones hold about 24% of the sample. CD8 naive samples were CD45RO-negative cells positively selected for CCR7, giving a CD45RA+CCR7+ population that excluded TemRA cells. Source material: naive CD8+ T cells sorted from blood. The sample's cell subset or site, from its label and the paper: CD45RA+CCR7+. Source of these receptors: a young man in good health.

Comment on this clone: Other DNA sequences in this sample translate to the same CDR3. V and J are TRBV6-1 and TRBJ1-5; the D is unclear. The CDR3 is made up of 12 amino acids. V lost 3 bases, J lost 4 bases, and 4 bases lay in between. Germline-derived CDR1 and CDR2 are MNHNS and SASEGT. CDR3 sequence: CASSDGNQPQHF. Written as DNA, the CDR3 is TGTGCCAGCAGTGACGGGAATCAGCCCCAGCATTTT.

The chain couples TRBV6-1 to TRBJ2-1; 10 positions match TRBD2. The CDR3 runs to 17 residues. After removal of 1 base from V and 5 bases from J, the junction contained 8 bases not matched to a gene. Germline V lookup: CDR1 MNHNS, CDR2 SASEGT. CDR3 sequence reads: CASSEEATSGYDNEQFF. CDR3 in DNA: TGTGCCAGCAGTGAAGAAGCGACTAGCGGGTACGACAATGAGCAGTTCTTC.

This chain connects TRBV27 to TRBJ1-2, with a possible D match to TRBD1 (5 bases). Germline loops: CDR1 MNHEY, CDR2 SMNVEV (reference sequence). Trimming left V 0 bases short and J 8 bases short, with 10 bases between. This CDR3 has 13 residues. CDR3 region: CASSLSIRAGYTF. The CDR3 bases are TGTGCCAGCAGTTTATCGATCAGGGCGGGCTACACCTTC.

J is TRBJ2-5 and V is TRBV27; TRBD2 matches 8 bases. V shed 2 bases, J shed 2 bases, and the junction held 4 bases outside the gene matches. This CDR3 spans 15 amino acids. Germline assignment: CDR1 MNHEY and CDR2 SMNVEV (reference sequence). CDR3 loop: CASSLIAGFQETQYF. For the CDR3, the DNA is TGTGCCAGCAGTTTAATAGCGGGGTTTCAAGAGACCCAGTACTTC.

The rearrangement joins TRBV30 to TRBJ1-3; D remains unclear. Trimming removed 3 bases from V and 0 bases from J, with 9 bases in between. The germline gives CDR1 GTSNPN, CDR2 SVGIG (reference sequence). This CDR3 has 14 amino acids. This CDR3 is CAWRVWTSGNTIYF. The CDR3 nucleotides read TGTGCCTGGAGGGTGTGGACCTCTGGAAACACCATATATTTT.

The CDR3 DNA reads TGTGCCAGCAGCGTAACTAGCGGTGGACTCGGGGACGAGCAGTACTTC. Encoded protein: CASSVTSGGLGDEQYF. The chain combines TRBV7-9 with TRBJ2-7; 8 nucleotides match TRBD2. Looked up from germline, CDR1 is SEHNR and CDR2 is FQNEAQ (reference sequence). With V trimmed by 5 bases and J by 5 bases, 14 bases remained unmatched. The CDR3 is made up of 16 amino acids.

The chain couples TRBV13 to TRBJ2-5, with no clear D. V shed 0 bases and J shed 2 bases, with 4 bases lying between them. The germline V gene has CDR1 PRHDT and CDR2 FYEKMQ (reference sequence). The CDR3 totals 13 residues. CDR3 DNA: TGTGCCAGCAGCTTAGGGGAGCAAGAGACCCAGTACTTC. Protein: CASSLGEQETQYF.

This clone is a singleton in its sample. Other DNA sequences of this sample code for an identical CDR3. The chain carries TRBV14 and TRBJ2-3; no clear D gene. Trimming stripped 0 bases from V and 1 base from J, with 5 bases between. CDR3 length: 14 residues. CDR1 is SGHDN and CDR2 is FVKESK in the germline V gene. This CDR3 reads CASSQEGRTDTQYF. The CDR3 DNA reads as TGTGCCAGCAGCCAAGAGGGCCGCACAGATACGCAGTATTTT.

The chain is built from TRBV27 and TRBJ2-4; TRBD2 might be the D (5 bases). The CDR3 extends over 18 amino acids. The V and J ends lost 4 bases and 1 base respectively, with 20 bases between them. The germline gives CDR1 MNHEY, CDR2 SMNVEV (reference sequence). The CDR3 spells CASSSRADWALAKNIQYF. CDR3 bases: TGTGCCAGCAGTTCGCGGGCCGATTGGGCGTTGGCCAAAAACATTCAGTACTTC.

The CDR3 is CAWSDGQQETQYF. Here the CDR3 DNA reads TGTGCCTGGAGTGATGGGCAGCAAGAGACCCAGTACTTC. This chain links TRBV30 with TRBJ2-5; D gene unclear. Germline CDR1 GTSNPN, CDR2 SVGIG (reference sequence). CDR3 size: 13 residues. V lost 1 base and J 2 bases, leaving 8 bases between the germline ends.

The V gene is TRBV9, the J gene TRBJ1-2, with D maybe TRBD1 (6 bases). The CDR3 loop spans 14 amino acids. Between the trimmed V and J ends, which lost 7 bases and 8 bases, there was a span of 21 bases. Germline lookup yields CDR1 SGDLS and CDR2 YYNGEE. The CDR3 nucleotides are TGTGCCAGCGGATCTAAAACGGGGGCCCGCGGCTACACCTTC. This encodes CASGSKTGARGYTF.

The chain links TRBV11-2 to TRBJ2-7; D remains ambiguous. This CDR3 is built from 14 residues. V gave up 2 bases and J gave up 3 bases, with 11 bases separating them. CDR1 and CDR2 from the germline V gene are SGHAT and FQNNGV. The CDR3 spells CASSLFTVNYEQYF. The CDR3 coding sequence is TGTGCCAGCAGCTTATTTACAGTCAACTACGAGCAGTACTTC.

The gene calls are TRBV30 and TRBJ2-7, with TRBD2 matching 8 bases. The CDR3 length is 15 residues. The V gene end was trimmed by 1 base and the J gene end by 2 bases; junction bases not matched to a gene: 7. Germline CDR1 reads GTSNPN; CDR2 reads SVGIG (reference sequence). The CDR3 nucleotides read TGTGCCTGGAGTGCTAATCTAGCGGGCGCCTACGAGCAGTACTTC. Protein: CAWSANLAGAYEQYF.